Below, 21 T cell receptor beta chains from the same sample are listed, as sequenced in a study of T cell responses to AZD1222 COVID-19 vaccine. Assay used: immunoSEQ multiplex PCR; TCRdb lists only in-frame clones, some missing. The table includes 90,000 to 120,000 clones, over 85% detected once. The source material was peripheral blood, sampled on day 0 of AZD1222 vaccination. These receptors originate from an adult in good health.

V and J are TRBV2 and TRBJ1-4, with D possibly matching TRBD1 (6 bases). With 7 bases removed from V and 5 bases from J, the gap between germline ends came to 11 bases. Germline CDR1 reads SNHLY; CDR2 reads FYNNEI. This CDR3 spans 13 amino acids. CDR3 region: CASIGGDNEKLFF. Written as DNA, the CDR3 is TGTGCCAGCATCGGGGGCGACAATGAAAAACTGTTTTTT.

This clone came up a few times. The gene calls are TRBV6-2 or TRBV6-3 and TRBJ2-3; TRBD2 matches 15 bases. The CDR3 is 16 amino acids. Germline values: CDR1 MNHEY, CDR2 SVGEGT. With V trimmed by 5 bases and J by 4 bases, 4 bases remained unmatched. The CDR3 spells CASSSGLAGGADTQYF. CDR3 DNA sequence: TGTGCCAGCAGTAGCGGACTAGCGGGAGGGGCAGATACGCAGTATTTT.

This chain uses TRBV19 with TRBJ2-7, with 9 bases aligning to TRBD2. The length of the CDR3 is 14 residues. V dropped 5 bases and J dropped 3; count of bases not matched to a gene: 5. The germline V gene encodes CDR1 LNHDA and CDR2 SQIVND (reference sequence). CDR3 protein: CASSLGLARYEQYF. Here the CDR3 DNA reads TGTGCCAGTAGTTTAGGACTAGCGCGCTACGAGCAGTACTTC. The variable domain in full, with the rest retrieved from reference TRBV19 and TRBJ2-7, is DGGITQSPKYLFRKEGQNVTLSCEQNLNHDAMYWYRQDPGQGLRLIYYSQIVNDFQKGDIAEGYSVSREKKESFPLTVTSAQKNPTAFYLCASSLGLARYEQYFGPGTRLTVT.

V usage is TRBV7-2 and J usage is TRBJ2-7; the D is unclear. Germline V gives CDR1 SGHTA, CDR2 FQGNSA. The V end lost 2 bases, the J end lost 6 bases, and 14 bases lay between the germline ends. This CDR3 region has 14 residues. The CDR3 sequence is CASSLRLTTLEQYF. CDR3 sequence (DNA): TGTGCCAGCAGCTTAAGGCTAACCACTCTCGAGCAGTACTTC.

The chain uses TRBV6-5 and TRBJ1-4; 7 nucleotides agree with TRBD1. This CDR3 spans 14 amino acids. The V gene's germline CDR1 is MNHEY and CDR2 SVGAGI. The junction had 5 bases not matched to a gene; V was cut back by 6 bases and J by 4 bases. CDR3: CASSRGEFNEKLFF. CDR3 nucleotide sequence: TGTGCCAGCAGCAGGGGGGAGTTTAATGAAAAACTGTTTTTT.

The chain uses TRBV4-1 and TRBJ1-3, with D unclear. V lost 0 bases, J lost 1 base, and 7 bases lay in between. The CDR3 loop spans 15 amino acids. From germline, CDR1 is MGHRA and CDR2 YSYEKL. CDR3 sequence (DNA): TGCGCCAGCAGCCAAGATTGGGGATCTGGAAACACCATATATTTT. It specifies CASSQDWGSGNTIYF.

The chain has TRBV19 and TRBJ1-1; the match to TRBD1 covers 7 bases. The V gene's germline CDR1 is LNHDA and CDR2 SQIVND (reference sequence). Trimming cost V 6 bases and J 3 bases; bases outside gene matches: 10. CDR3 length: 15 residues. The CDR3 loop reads CASSPRGTAYTEAFF. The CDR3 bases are TGTGCCAGTAGCCCGAGAGGGACAGCCTACACTGAAGCTTTCTTT. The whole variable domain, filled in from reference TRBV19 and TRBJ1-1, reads DGGITQSPKYLFRKEGQNVTLSCEQNLNHDAMYWYRQDPGQGLRLIYYSQIVNDFQKGDIAEGYSVSREKKESFPLTVTSAQKNPTAFYLCASSPRGTAYTEAFFGQGTRLTVV.

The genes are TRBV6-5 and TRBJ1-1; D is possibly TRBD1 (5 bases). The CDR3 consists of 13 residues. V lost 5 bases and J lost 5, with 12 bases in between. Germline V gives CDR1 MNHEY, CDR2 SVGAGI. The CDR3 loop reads CASSQGVRTEAFF. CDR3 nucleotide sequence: TGTGCCAGCAGTCAGGGAGTAAGGACTGAAGCTTTCTTT.

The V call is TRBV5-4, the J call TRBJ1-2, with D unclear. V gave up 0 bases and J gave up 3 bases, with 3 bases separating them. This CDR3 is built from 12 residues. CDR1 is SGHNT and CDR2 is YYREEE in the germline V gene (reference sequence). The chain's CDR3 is CASSLEYYGYTF. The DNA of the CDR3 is TGTGCCAGCAGCTTGGAATACTATGGCTACACCTTC.

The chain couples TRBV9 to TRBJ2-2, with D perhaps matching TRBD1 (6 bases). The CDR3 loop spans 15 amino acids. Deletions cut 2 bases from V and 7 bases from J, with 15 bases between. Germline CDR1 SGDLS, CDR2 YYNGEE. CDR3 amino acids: CASSVLTGAGGELFF. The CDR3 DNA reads TGTGCCAGCAGCGTTCTGACAGGTGCTGGCGGGGAGCTGTTTTTT.

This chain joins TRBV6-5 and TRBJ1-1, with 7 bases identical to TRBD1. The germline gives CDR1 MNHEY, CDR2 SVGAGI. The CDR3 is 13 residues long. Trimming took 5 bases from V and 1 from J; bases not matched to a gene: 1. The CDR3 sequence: CASSRQGNTEAFF. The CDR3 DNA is TGTGCCAGCAGTCGACAGGGGAACACTGAAGCTTTCTTT.

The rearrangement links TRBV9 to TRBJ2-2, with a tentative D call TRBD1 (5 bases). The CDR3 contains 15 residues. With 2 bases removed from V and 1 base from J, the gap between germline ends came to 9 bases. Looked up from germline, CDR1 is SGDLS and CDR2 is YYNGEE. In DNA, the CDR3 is TGTGCCAGCAGCGTGCTTCAGGGGAACACCGGGGAGCTGTTTTTT. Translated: CASSVLQGNTGELFF.

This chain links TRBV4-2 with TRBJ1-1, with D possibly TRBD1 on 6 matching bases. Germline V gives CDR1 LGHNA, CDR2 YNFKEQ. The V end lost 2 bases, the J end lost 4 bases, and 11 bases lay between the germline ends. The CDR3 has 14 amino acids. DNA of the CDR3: TGTGCCAGCAGCCAACCAGGGGTTTCCACTGAAGCTTTCTTT. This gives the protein CASSQPGVSTEAFF.

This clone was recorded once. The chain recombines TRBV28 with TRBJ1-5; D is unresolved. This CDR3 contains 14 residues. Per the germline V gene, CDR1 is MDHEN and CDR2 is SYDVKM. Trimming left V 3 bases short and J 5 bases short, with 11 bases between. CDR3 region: CASSFPPRDQPQHF. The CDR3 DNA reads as TGTGCCAGCAGTTTTCCCCCGCGGGATCAGCCCCAGCATTTT.

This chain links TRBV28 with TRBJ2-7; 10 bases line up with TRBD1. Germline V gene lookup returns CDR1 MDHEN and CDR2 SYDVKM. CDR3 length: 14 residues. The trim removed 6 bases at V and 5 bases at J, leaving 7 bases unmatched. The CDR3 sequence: CASRETGGDHEQYF. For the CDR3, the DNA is TGTGCCAGCAGGGAGACAGGGGGCGATCACGAGCAGTACTTC.

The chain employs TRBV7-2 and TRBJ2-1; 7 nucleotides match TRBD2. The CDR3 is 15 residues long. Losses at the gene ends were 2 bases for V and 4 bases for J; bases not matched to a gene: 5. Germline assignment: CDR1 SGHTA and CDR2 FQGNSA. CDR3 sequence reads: CASSLSGGSYNEQFF. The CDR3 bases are TGTGCCAGCAGCTTATCTGGCGGGAGTTACAATGAGCAGTTCTTC.

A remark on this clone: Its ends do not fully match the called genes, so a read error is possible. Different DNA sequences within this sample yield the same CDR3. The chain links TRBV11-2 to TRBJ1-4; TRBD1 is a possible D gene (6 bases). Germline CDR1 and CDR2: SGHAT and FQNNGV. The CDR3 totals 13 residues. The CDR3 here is CASSRDIEEKLFF. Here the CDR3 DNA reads TGTGCTAGCAGCCGGGACATTGAGGAAAAACTGTTTTTT.

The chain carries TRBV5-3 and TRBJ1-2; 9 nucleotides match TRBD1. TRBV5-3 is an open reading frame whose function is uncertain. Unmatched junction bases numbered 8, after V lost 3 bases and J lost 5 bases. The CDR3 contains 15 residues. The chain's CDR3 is CARSYQGQGFYGYTF. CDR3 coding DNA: TGTGCCAGAAGCTACCAGGGACAGGGATTTTATGGCTACACCTTC.

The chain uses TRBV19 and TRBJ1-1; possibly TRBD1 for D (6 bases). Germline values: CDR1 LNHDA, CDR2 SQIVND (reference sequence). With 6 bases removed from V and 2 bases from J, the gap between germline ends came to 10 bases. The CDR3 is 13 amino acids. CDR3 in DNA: TGTGCCAGTAGGGACAGAATTAACACTGAAGCTTTCTTT. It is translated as CASRDRINTEAFF.

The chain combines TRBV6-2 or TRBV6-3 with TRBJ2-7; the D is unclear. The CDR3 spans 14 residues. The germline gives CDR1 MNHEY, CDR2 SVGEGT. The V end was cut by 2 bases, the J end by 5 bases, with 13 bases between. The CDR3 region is CASSYKRGFHEQYF. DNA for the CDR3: TGTGCCAGCAGTTACAAAAGAGGATTCCACGAGCAGTACTTC.

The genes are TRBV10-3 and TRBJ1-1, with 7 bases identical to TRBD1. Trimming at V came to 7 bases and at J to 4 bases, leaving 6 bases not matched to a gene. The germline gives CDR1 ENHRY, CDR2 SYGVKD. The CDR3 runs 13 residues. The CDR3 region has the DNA TGTGCCATCAACCCGGACAGGCGCACTGAAGCTTTCTTT. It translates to CAINPDRRTEAFF.